This TCR beta chain was identified in a study of blood T cell repertoires in COVID-19. Study background: The origin of the acute and convalescent COVID-19 samples was the United States, Italy and Spain. T cells, B-cell-depleted T cells, or PBMCs provided the cDNA or gDNA that served as material.

CDR1 MDHEN and CDR2 SYDVKM come from the germline V gene. V was clipped by 4 bases and J by 1 base; unmatched bases: 9. The CDR3 covers 16 residues. Study processing details: Reference gene primer amplification in the assay estimated nucleated cell counts. The protocol was immunoSEQ multiplex PCR, while the TCRdb copy is restricted to in-frame clones and leaves out a portion. V and J calls and clone size come straight from that table; D and trimming were deduced from the DNA. The table lists over 15,000 clones, around nine tenths of them singletons. This clonotype was sampled from a human donor in a cohort sampled during active COVID-19. The V call is TRBV28, the J call TRBJ2-7, with 8 nucleotides matching TRBD1. The sample consisted of peripheral blood. The CDR3 here is CASSSHGQGGSYEQYF. For the CDR3, the DNA is TGTGCCAGCAGTTCCCACGGACAGGGCGGATCCTACGAGCAGTACTTC.